Given below is one T cell receptor beta chain in context. The CDR3 is 15 residues long. Deletions cut 5 bases from V and 8 bases from J, with 18 bases between. Looked up from germline, CDR1 is WSHSY and CDR2 is SAAADI. Only in-frame clones appear in the TCRdb table, and some are missing; sequencing was by immunoSEQ multiplex PCR. The table lists 75,000 to 100,000 clones, about 84% of them singletons. This record belongs to a study of OX40 agonist ivuxolimab in advanced cancers. This TCR came from an adult with an advanced solid tumor such as melanoma, head and neck, liver or kidney cancer. The sample here was CD4+ or CD8+ T cells sorted from blood, taken in a trial of the OX40 agonist ivuxolimab. The chain uses TRBV10-2 and TRBJ2-2, with D possibly being TRBD1 (6 bases). The CDR3 reads CASSTSGVSGGELFF. For the CDR3, the DNA is TGCGCCAGCAGTACTTCAGGGGTATCGGGAGGGGAGCTGTTTTTT.